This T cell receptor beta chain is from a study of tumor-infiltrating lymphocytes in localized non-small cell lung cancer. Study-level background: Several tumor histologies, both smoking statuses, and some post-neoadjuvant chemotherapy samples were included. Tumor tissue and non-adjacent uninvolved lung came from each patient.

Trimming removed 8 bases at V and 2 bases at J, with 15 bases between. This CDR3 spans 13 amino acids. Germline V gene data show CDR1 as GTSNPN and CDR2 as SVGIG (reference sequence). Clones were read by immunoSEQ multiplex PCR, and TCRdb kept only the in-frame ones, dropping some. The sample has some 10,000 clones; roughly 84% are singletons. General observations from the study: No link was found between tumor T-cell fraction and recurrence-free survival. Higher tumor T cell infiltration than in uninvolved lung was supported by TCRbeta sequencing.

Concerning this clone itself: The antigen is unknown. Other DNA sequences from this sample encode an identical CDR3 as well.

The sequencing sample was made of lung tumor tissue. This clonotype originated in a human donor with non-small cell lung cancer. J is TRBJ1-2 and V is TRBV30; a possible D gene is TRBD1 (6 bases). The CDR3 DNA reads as TGTGCCCTATCTCAGGGGAACAACTATGGCTACACCTTC. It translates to CALSQGNNYGYTF.